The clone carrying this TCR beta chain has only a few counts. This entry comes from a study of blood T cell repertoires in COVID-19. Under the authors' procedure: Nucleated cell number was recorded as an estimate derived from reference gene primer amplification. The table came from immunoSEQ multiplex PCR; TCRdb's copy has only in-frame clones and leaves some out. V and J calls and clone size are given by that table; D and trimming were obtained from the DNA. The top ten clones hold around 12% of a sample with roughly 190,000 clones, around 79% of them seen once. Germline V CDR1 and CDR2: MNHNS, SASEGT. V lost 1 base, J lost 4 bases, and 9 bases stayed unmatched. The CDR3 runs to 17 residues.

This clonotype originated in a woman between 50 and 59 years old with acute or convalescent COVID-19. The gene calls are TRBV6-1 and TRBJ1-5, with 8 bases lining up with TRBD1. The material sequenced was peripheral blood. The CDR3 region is CASSEEPSRGRNQPQHF. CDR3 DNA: TGTGCCAGCAGTGAAGAACCGAGCAGGGGGCGGAATCAGCCCCAGCATTTT.